This TCR beta chain appears in the sequencing data of a study of T-cell reconstitution after alpha-beta-depleted transplantation in children. A few counts support this clonotype. Its antigen is as yet unknown. General study points: At one year after transplant, newly produced T cells mostly accounted for T-cell counts and diversity. Expanded graft clones numbering several hundred reportedly gave rise to alpha-beta T cells about two months after transplant. The study traced high day-60 TCRbeta diversity in some patients to surviving recipient T cells and thymic progenitors.

Unique molecular identifiers were incorporated into the prepared TCRbeta library. One entry per CDR3 protein results from TCRdb running MiXCR on the PCR reads. This table holds hundreds of thousands of distinct CDR3 sequences, 20% to 30% found once. CDR3 length equals 16 residues. Germline V CDR1 and CDR2: SGHRS, YFSETQ. The V end was cut by 2 bases, the J end by 1 base, with 16 bases between. Here the sequenced sample was PBMCs, mostly from graft donor cells, taken 360 days after TCRalphabeta/CD19-depleted stem cell transplant. The origin of this receptor is a female patient between 2 and 10 years old who had a stem cell transplant for congenital amegakaryocytic thrombocytopenia, so the T cells may come from the graft donor. The chain combines TRBV5-1 with TRBJ2-7; TRBD1 is a possible D gene (6 bases). This CDR3 is CASSFLGAKSSYEQYF. As DNA, the CDR3 is TGCGCCAGCAGCTTCTTGGGGGCGAAGTCTTCCTACGAGCAGTACTTC.